A selection of T cell receptor beta chains follows, all from one sample in a study of Tregs in tolerant kidney transplant recipients. Clones were read by immunoSEQ multiplex PCR, and TCRdb kept only the in-frame ones, dropping some. The sample comprises 50,000 or so clones, over 85% of which are singletons, and around 16% rests with the top ten. The starting material was CD8+ T cells from blood (PBMCs), obtained 12 months after the transplant. The receptors here all came from a human patient who received a combined kidney and bone marrow transplant. A subset of T cells may come from the graft donor. Each CDR3 is given with its conserved first and last residue. The D gene is left open where the match is weak. Part of the rows lack a size; the others show once, few, many or a class for expanded clones.

d_gene,abundance,v_gene,j_gene,CDR3nt,CDR3aa
NA,NA,TRBV23-1,TRBJ1-1,TGCGCCAGCAGTCTTCGGGGGAAAGGCACTGAAGCTTTCTTT,CASSLRGKGTEAFF
TRBD1,NA,TRBV15,TRBJ2-6,TGTGCCACCAGCAGATCCACCGGGACAGACTTAGTCGGGGCCAACGTCCTGACTTTC,CATSRSTGTDLVGANVLTF
TRBD1,NA,TRBV9,TRBJ2-3,TGTGCCAGCAGCAAATGGGACAGGACCTCTCGCACAGATACGCAGTATTTT,CASSKWDRTSRTDTQYF
TRBD2,NA,TRBV28,TRBJ2-1,TGTGCCAGCAGTTTCGGGTGGGGACTAGCGGGAGGCGAGCAGTTCTTC,CASSFGWGLAGGEQFF
TRBD2,once,TRBV27,TRBJ2-7,TGTGCCAGCAGTCCCGGACTAGCGGGAACGACCTACGAGCAGTACTTC,CASSPGLAGTTYEQYF
TRBD1,NA,TRBV6-4,TRBJ2-3,TGTGCCAGCTCCAGGACAGGGGGCACAGATACGCAGTATTTT,CASSRTGGTDTQYF
NA,NA,TRBV9,TRBJ2-2,TGTGCCAGCACCTTTGGACTCACCGGGGAGCTGTTTTTT,CASTFGLTGELFF
NA,NA,TRBV9,TRBJ1-1,TGTGCCAGCAGCGTTGGCGGAAGCACTGAAGCTTTCTTT,CASSVGGSTEAFF
TRBD2,NA,TRBV7-6,TRBJ2-3,TGTGCCAGCAGCTTAGTTAGCGGGGGGGTCACAGATACGCAGTATTTT,CASSLVSGGVTDTQYF
TRBD1,NA,TRBV5-1,TRBJ2-7,TGCGCCAGCAGCTTGGGTTTGGAGTGGGACAGCCCCTACGAGCAGTACTTC,CASSLGLEWDSPYEQYF
TRBD2,NA,TRBV9,TRBJ2-7,TGTGCCAGCAGCGTGGGGACTAGCGGATCGTACGAGCAGTACTTC,CASSVGTSGSYEQYF
TRBD1,NA,TRBV27,TRBJ2-1,TGTGCCAGCAGTTTAAGGGACAGGGGCTTAGGTGAGCAGTTCTTC,CASSLRDRGLGEQFF
TRBD1,NA,TRBV27,TRBJ2-7,TGTGCCAGCAGCAACCCGGGACAGGCTACTTACGAGCAGTACTTC,CASSNPGQATYEQYF
NA,NA,TRBV28,TRBJ1-2,TGTGCCAGCAGTGCCGAGCCAACAGGGATCTATGGCTACACCTTC,CASSAEPTGIYGYTF
NA,NA,TRBV4-2,TRBJ1-3,TGTGCCAGCAGCCAAGCAGGAAACACCATATATTTT,CASSQAGNTIYF
TRBD2,NA,TRBV28,TRBJ2-5,TGTGCCAGCAGTCTCACAGCGGGGGGGATGGAAGGGACCCAGTACTTC,CASSLTAGGMEGTQYF
TRBD2,NA,TRBV11-3,TRBJ2-3,TGTGCCAGCAGCTTTGGCGGGAGCCGCGCAGATACGCAGTATTTT,CASSFGGSRADTQYF
TRBD2,NA,TRBV7-8,TRBJ2-3,TGTGCCAGCAGCTGGGGACTAGCGGATACGCAGTATTTT,CASSWGLADTQYF
TRBD2,NA,TRBV19,TRBJ2-1,TGTGCCAGTAGTATCCTAGCGGGAGGGCCTCATGAGCAGTTCTTC,CASSILAGGPHEQFF
TRBD1,NA,TRBV7-9,TRBJ1-1,TGTGCCAGCAGCTTAGAGCAGGGGGCGGTGAACACTGAAGCTTTCTTT,CASSLEQGAVNTEAFF
NA,NA,TRBV6-5,TRBJ1-5,TGTGCCAGCAGTTACCCACTCGGACAGAGGCAGCCCCAGCATTTT,CASSYPLGQRQPQHF
NA,NA,TRBV2,TRBJ2-7,TGTGCCAGCAGTGATCCTTTAGGGGGAGAGGACGAGCAGTACTTC,CASSDPLGGEDEQYF
NA,NA,TRBV5-8,TRBJ2-4,TGTGCCAGCAGCTTGGTCAGGGGAACCAAAAACATTCAGTACTTC,CASSLVRGTKNIQYF
TRBD2,few,TRBV7-3,TRBJ2-1,TGTGCCAGCAGCTTAGAACTAGCGTACAATGAGCAGTTCTTC,CASSLELAYNEQFF
NA,NA,TRBV14,TRBJ2-7,TGTGCCAGCAGCCAATTGTCCACCTACGAGCAGTACTTC,CASSQLSTYEQYF
NA,NA,TRBV7-2,TRBJ1-5,TGTGCCAGCAGCTTAGAGGGGGGGTTGAGCAATCAGCCCCAGCATTTT,CASSLEGGLSNQPQHF
TRBD1,NA,TRBV15,TRBJ2-7,TGTGCCACCAGCATCCGACAGGGACCCTACGAGCAGTACTTC,CATSIRQGPYEQYF
NA,NA,TRBV7-9,TRBJ1-2,TGTGCCAGCAGCCCGGGGGAGGGAGACTATGGCTACACCTTC,CASSPGEGDYGYTF
NA,once,TRBV9,TRBJ1-3,TGTGCCAGCAGCGACACCCTGAGAAACACCATATATTTT,CASSDTLRNTIYF
TRBD1,few,TRBV5-5,TRBJ2-7,TGTGCCAGCAGCCCGTGGGACAGCATGGCCTACGAGCAGTACTTC,CASSPWDSMAYEQYF
NA,NA,TRBV5-3,TRBJ2-7,TGTGCCAGAAGCTTGTGCGTATTGGTCGACTACGAGCAGTACTTC,CARSLCVLVDYEQYF
NA,NA,TRBV18,TRBJ2-5,TGTGCCAGCTCACCTTTTCTAGGGACTCAAGAGACCCAGTACTTC,CASSPFLGTQETQYF
TRBD2,NA,TRBV4-1,TRBJ2-7,TGCGCCAGCAGCCAAGTTCTAGCGGGGGCCTACGAGCAGTACTTC,CASSQVLAGAYEQYF
TRBD1,NA,TRBV9,TRBJ1-2,TGTGCCAGCAGCGCCCCGAGCCGGGACAGGGCAAACTATGGCTACACCTTC,CASSAPSRDRANYGYTF
NA,NA,TRBV18,TRBJ2-3,TGTGCCAGCTCACCCTCGGTTGGAGGGCTGGATACGCAGTATTTT,CASSPSVGGLDTQYF
TRBD2,NA,TRBV7-3,TRBJ2-3,TGTGCCAGCAGCCCGGGGGGGGATACGCAGTATTTT,CASSPGGDTQYF
NA,NA,TRBV29-1,TRBJ2-3,TGCAGCGTTGAAGGTGGTAGTACAGATACGCAGTATTTT,CSVEGGSTDTQYF
TRBD2,once,TRBV4-2,TRBJ2-1,TGTGCCAGCAGCCAGAAAAGCGGGGGGGCATTGGAGCAGTTCTTC,CASSQKSGGALEQFF
NA,NA,TRBV2,TRBJ1-5,TGTGCCAGCAGTATATACCTTACAGGGATTAGCAATCAGCCCCAGCATTTT,CASSIYLTGISNQPQHF
TRBD1,NA,TRBV7-7,TRBJ2-1,TGTGCCAGCAGCGAAAGACAGGGACCTACCTACAATGAGCAGTTCTTC,CASSERQGPTYNEQFF
TRBD1,once,TRBV4-2,TRBJ1-3,TGTGCCAGCAGCCAAGAGCAGGGGGAAGAAAACACCATATATTTT,CASSQEQGEENTIYF
TRBD2,NA,TRBV7-2,TRBJ2-3,TGTGCCAGCAGCTTAGTTGGGACTAGCGGGGACGATACGCAGTATTTT,CASSLVGTSGDDTQYF
NA,NA,TRBV28,TRBJ1-1,TGTGCCAGCAGTTTCCGGGGAGGTGGCACTGAAGCTTTCTTT,CASSFRGGGTEAFF
TRBD1,NA,TRBV4-1,TRBJ1-6,TGCGCCAGCAGCCAGACCGGGACAGGCCTTAATTCCCCCCTCCACTTT,CASSQTGTGLNSPLHF
NA,NA,TRBV6-1,TRBJ1-1,TGTGCCAGCAGTGGGGGGGGGATTTTGGGGGCTTTCTTT,CASSGGGILGAFF
NA,once,TRBV5-4,TRBJ2-5,TGTGCCAGCAGCTATACAGGTGGGGAGACCCAGTACTTC,CASSYTGGETQYF